The 26 T cell receptor beta chains reported below all come from one sample, sequenced in a study of T cell responses to AZD1222 COVID-19 vaccine. Data came from immunoSEQ multiplex PCR; TCRdb stores just in-frame clones and leaves some out. The sample has approximately 150,000 clones, 87% seen once. The sequenced sample was peripheral blood, obtained 28 days after the second AZD1222 dose. All receptors come from an adult who received the AZD1222 COVID-19 vaccine.

The sample holds one count of this clone. The chain employs TRBV2 and TRBJ1-4; no reliable D call. The germline V and J ends were trimmed by 6 bases and 8 bases, with 16 bases remaining between them. This CDR3 is built from 14 residues. CDR1 and CDR2 from the germline V gene are SNHLY and FYNNEI. The CDR3 DNA reads as TGTGCCAGCAGCCCGCGGCACTTGGCGGAAAAACTGTTTTTT. Residues: CASSPRHLAEKLFF.

This chain joins TRBV3-1 (or the pseudogene TRBV3-2) and TRBJ1-4, with 7 bases matching TRBD1. The CDR3 extends over 17 amino acids. Trimming cost V 1 base and J 3 bases; bases outside gene matches: 8. Germline V gene data show CDR1 as LGHDT and CDR2 as YNNKEL (reference sequence). The CDR3 DNA is TGTGCCAGCAGCCAAGTTTGGCAGGGGGATCCTAATGAAAAACTGTTTTTT. This translates into CASSQVWQGDPNEKLFF.

The DNA for the CDR3 is TGTGCCAGCAGTTCGCCCAGCGGGGGGGCCCCAGATACGCAGTATTTT. It yields the protein CASSSPSGGAPDTQYF. The chain links TRBV6-2 or TRBV6-3 to TRBJ2-3, with TRBD2 matching 10 bases. The trim removed 4 bases at V and 4 bases at J, leaving 8 bases unmatched. The CDR3 loop spans 16 amino acids. Germline lookup yields CDR1 MNHEY and CDR2 SVGEGT.

The chain is built from TRBV3-1 (or the pseudogene TRBV3-2) and TRBJ2-5; TRBD2 matches 7 bases. Trimming cost V 8 bases and J 4 bases; bases outside gene matches: 19. The CDR3 is 17 amino acids. Germline V lookup: CDR1 LGHDT, CDR2 YNNKEL (reference sequence). This chain's CDR3 is CASRRDRGDRRTETQYF. The CDR3 region has the DNA TGTGCCAGCCGCCGCGACCGGGGGGATAGGAGGACAGAGACCCAGTACTTC.

This clone was counted many times. The J gene is TRBJ2-7, the V gene TRBV4-1; the D gene is possibly TRBD1 (7 bases). CDR1 and CDR2 (germline): MGHRA, YSYEKL. The CDR3 consists of 15 residues. V lost 3 bases and J 3 bases, leaving 15 bases between the germline ends. The CDR3 nucleotides are TGCGCCAGCAGCCATCAAAGTCAGGGGGGCTACGAGCAGTACTTC. This encodes CASSHQSQGGYEQYF.

In DNA, the CDR3 is TGTGCCAGCAGCCAAGCTCCCACCGGGACAGGGGAGACCCAGTACTTC. It codes for CASSQAPTGTGETQYF. The chain combines TRBV3-1 (or the pseudogene TRBV3-2) with TRBJ2-5, with 9 bases lining up with TRBD1. The V gene's germline CDR1 is LGHDT and CDR2 YNNKEL (reference sequence). Trimming removed 1 base from V and 5 bases from J; junction bases left unmatched: 8. This CDR3 contains 16 residues.

CDR3 in DNA: TGTGCCTGGAGTGGGTCAGGGGGTGGCTACACCTTC. This encodes CAWSGSGGGYTF. This chain connects TRBV30 to TRBJ1-2, with TRBD1 matching 7 bases. CDR3 length equals 12 residues. V was clipped by 1 base and J by 7 bases; unmatched bases: 3. Germline values: CDR1 GTSNPN, CDR2 SVGIG (reference sequence).

V is TRBV6-5 and J is TRBJ1-4; D remains ambiguous. The CDR3 is 13 amino acids. Trimming removed 5 bases at V and 8 bases at J, with 12 bases between. Germline V gives CDR1 MNHEY, CDR2 SVGAGI. The DNA for the CDR3 is TGTGCCAGCAGTCCCCGGACGTTAGAAAAACTGTTTTTT. Protein product: CASSPRTLEKLFF.

The V and J genes are TRBV6-2 or TRBV6-3 and TRBJ2-5, with D possibly matching TRBD1 (5 bases). Germline assignment: CDR1 MNHEY and CDR2 SVGEGT. CDR3 length equals 13 residues. V lost 8 bases and J lost 5, with 15 bases in between. The CDR3: CASGWGLQETQYF. DNA of the CDR3: TGTGCCAGCGGTTGGGGCCTTCAGGAGACCCAGTACTTC.

This clone has only one observation. V is TRBV6-7 and J is TRBJ2-2; D possibly uses TRBD1 or TRBD2 (6 bases each). TRBV6-7 is an ORF for which the function is uncertain. There are 15 residues in the CDR3. V lost 6 bases and J 5 bases, leaving 16 bases between the germline ends. The chain's CDR3 is CASSEGGVETGELFF. DNA of the CDR3: TGTGCCAGCAGCGAGGGGGGAGTGGAGACCGGGGAGCTGTTTTTT.

V usage is TRBV6-5 and J usage is TRBJ1-5; D gene uncertain. V lost 8 bases and J 0 bases, leaving 8 bases between the germline ends. CDR1 and CDR2 (germline): MNHEY, SVGAGI. The CDR3 length is 13 residues. The CDR3 protein is CASRSDSNQPQHF. Written as DNA, the CDR3 is TGTGCCAGCCGAAGCGATAGCAATCAGCCCCAGCATTTT.

The chain is built from TRBV5-5 and TRBJ2-2; possibly TRBD1 for D (6 bases). Deletions cut 1 base from V and 1 base from J, with 8 bases between. CDR1 is SGHKS, CDR2 YYEKEE, per germline (reference sequence). This CDR3 is 15 amino acids long. The CDR3, as DNA: TGTGCCAGCAGCTTGTGGGGACAGAACACCGGGGAGCTGTTTTTT. Amino acid sequence: CASSLWGQNTGELFF.

The chain uses TRBV6-1 and TRBJ2-3, with D possibly matching TRBD1 (5 bases). V was clipped by 2 bases and J by 2 bases, with 8 bases between them. The CDR3 extends over 14 amino acids. Germline V CDR1 and CDR2: MNHNS, SASEGT. The CDR3 is CASSETGTTDTQYF. The CDR3 DNA reads as TGTGCCAGCAGTGAAACAGGAACCACAGATACGCAGTATTTT.

The J gene is TRBJ2-1, the V gene TRBV6-6; 7 positions match TRBD1. The CDR3 has 15 residues. Germline CDR1 reads MNHNY; CDR2 reads SVGAGI (reference sequence). J gave up 1 base and V 6 bases, and 6 bases lay outside the gene matches. CDR3 sequence: CASSLDRQSYNEQFF. Here the CDR3 DNA reads TGTGCCAGCAGCCTGGACAGGCAATCCTACAATGAGCAGTTCTTC.

The chain recombines TRBV7-2 with TRBJ1-2; 7 nucleotides align to TRBD1. Germline-derived CDR1 and CDR2 are SGHTA and FQGNSA. Trimming at V came to 2 bases and at J to 5 bases, leaving 8 bases not matched to a gene. This CDR3 spans 15 amino acids. The CDR3 loop is CASSLTRGRGYGYTF. The CDR3 region has the DNA TGTGCCAGCAGCTTAACGAGGGGGCGAGGGTATGGCTACACCTTC.

The chain recombines TRBV9 with TRBJ1-4, with 7 bases fitting TRBD1. J gave up 8 bases and V 3 bases, and 10 bases lay outside the gene matches. The CDR3 loop spans 15 amino acids. The V gene's germline CDR1 is SGDLS and CDR2 YYNGEE. The CDR3 loop reads CASSAGGQSGEKLFF. As DNA, the CDR3 is TGTGCCAGCAGCGCCGGGGGACAGTCTGGGGAAAAACTGTTTTTT. Using reference TRBV9 and TRBJ1-4 for the parts outside the CDR3, the full variable domain is DSGVTQTPKHLITATGQRVTLRCSPRSGDLSVYWYQQSLDQGLQFLIQYYNGEERAKGNILERFSAQQFPDLHSELNLSSLELGDSALYFCASSAGGQSGEKLFFGSGTQLSVL.

The V and J genes are TRBV6-5 and TRBJ1-2; D not certain. Germline V gives CDR1 MNHEY, CDR2 SVGAGI. The CDR3 is 12 residues long. V lost 9 bases and J 2 bases, leaving 10 bases between the germline ends. This chain's CDR3 is CARKDANYGYTF. CDR3 nucleotide sequence: TGTGCCAGAAAGGACGCAAACTATGGCTACACCTTC.

The chain combines TRBV13 with TRBJ2-7; TRBD1 matches 8 bases. Germline V gene lookup returns CDR1 PRHDT and CDR2 FYEKMQ (reference sequence). This CDR3 is 15 amino acids long. Trimming removed 5 bases from V and 5 bases from J; junction bases left unmatched: 11. The CDR3 spells CASSPGDRHRNEQYF. In DNA form, the CDR3 reads TGTGCCAGCAGCCCCGGGGACAGGCATCGAAACGAGCAGTACTTC.

This chain connects TRBV5-5 to TRBJ1-3; TRBD1 matches at 8 bases. Germline V lookup: CDR1 SGHKS, CDR2 YYEKEE (reference sequence). Germline trimming cut 2 bases from V and 3 bases from J; bases unmatched to any gene: 4. The CDR3 runs 15 residues. The CDR3 is CASSFLQGVGNTIYF. In nucleotides, the CDR3 is TGTGCCAGCAGCTTTTTACAGGGGGTTGGAAACACCATATATTTT.

The gene calls are TRBV4-1 and TRBJ2-7, with D uncertain. CDR1 MGHRA and CDR2 YSYEKL come from the germline V gene. The CDR3 extends over 15 amino acids. The V end lost 0 bases, the J end lost 1 base, and 10 bases lay between the germline ends. The CDR3 sequence: CASSQEFAGSYEQYF. DNA of the CDR3: TGCGCCAGCAGCCAAGAGTTTGCAGGATCCTACGAGCAGTACTTC.

The chain recombines TRBV29-1 with TRBJ2-7; D is perhaps TRBD2 (6 bases). Germline assignment: CDR1 SQVTM and CDR2 ANQGSEA. The germline V and J ends were trimmed by 5 bases and 2 bases, with 10 bases remaining between them. This CDR3 spans 12 amino acids. Here the CDR3 reads CSVLASPYEQYF. CDR3 nucleotide sequence: TGCAGCGTTCTAGCGTCTCCCTACGAGCAGTACTTC.

The rearrangement joins TRBV6-5 to TRBJ1-5; D might be TRBD1 (6 bases). CDR1 is MNHEY, CDR2 SVGAGI, per germline. This CDR3 region has 15 residues. V was shortened by 6 bases and J by 2 bases, with 14 bases between the two germline ends. The CDR3, as DNA: TGTGCCAGCAGACCACAGGGATATGGCAATCAGCCCCAGCATTTT. Protein product: CASRPQGYGNQPQHF.

This clone was observed a single time. The gene calls are TRBV5-4 and TRBJ2-7; D remains ambiguous. Trimming removed 4 bases at V and 3 bases at J, with 14 bases between. CDR3 length equals 14 residues. Germline V gene sequence: CDR1 SGHNT, CDR2 YYREEE (reference sequence). CDR3 sequence (DNA): TGTGCCAGCAGCGCGGACGGATCCTTCTACGAGCAGTACTTC. This encodes CASSADGSFYEQYF.

CDR3 coding DNA: TGTGCCAGCAGCTCGCGACAGTTTGGGGAGACCCAGTACTTC. As protein: CASSSRQFGETQYF. The chain employs TRBV9 and TRBJ2-5; tentatively, D is TRBD1 (5 bases). The CDR3 contains 14 residues. The germline gives CDR1 SGDLS, CDR2 YYNGEE. Trimming cost V 4 bases and J 5 bases, with 15 bases left between them.

This sequence joins TRBV6-2 or TRBV6-3 and TRBJ1-1; D possibly corresponds to TRBD1 (5 bases). The CDR3 consists of 18 residues. CDR1 MNHEY and CDR2 SVGEGT come from the germline V gene. V lost 2 bases, J lost 4 bases, and 23 bases lay in between. The CDR3 region has the DNA TGTGCCAGCAGTTACGAAGGGATGTCGGGGCGCAGAGTCACTGAAGCTTTCTTT. Translating it yields CASSYEGMSGRRVTEAFF.

The chain carries TRBV3-1 (or the pseudogene TRBV3-2) and TRBJ2-7; D is uncertain. The CDR3 has 15 amino acids. V lost 2 bases to trimming and J lost 0 bases, with 11 bases between them. Germline loops: CDR1 LGHDT, CDR2 YNNKEL (reference sequence). This CDR3 reads CASSQSTHSSYEQYF. The CDR3 region has the DNA TGTGCCAGCAGCCAATCTACACACAGCTCCTACGAGCAGTACTTC.